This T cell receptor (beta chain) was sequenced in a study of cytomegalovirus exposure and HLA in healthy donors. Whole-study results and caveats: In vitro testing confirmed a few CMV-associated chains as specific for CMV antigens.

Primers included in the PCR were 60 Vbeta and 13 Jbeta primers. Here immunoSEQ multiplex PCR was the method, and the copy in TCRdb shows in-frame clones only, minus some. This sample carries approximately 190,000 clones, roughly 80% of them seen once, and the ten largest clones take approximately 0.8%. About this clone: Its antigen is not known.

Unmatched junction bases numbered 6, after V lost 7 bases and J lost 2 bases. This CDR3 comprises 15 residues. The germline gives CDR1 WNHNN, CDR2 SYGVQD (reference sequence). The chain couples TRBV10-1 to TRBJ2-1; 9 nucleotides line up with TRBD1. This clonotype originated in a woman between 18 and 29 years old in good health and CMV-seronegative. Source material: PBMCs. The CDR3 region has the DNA TGCGCCAGCACCACGGACAGGGGTCCCTACAATGAGCAGTTCTTC. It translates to CASTTDRGPYNEQFF.